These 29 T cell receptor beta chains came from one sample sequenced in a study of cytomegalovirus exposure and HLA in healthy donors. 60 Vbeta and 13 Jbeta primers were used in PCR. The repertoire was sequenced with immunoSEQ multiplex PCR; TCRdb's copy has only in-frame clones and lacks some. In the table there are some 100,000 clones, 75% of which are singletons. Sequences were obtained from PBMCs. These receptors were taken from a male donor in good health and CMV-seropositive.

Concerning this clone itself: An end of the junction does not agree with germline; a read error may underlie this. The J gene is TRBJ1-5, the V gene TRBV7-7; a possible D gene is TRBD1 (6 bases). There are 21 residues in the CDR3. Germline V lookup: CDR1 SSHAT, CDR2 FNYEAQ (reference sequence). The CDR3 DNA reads TGTGCTAGCAGCTATTGTGTGGTCCCGGGGGGCGGGTGCGGGCGCAATCAGCCCCAGCATTTT. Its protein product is CASSYCVVPGGGCGRNQPQHF.

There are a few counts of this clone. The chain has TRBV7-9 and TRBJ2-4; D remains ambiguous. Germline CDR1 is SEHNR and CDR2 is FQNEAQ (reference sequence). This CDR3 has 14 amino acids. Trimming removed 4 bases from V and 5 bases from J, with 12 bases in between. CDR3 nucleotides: TGTGCCAGCAGCTCCGACACGGATGAAAACATTCAGTACTTC. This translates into CASSSDTDENIQYF.

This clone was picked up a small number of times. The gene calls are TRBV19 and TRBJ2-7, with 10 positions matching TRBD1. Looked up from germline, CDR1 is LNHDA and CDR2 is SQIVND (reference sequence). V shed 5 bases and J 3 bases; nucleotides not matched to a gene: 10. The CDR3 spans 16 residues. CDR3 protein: CASSPADRGPSYEQYF. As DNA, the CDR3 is TGTGCCAGTAGTCCAGCCGACAGGGGGCCGAGCTACGAGCAGTACTTC.

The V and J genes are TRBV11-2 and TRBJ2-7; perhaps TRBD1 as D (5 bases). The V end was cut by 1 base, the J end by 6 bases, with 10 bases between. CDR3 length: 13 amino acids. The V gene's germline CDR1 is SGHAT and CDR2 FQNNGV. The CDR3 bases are TGTGCCAGCAGCTTAGGTGGACACGGCGAGCAGTACTTC. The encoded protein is CASSLGGHGEQYF.

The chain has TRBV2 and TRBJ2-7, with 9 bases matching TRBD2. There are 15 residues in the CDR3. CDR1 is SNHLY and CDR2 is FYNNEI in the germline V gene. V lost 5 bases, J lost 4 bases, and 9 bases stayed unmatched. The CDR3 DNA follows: TGTGCCAGCAGTCCTTTAGCGGGGGCTCTGTACGAGCAGTACTTC. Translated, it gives CASSPLAGALYEQYF.

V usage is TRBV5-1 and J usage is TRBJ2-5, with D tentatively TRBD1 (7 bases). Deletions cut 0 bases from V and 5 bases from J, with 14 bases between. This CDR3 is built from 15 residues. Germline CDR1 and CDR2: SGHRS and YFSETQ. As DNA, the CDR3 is TGCGCCAGCAGCTTGGCCGTTCAGGGGGGCGAGACCCAGTACTTC. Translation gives CASSLAVQGGETQYF.

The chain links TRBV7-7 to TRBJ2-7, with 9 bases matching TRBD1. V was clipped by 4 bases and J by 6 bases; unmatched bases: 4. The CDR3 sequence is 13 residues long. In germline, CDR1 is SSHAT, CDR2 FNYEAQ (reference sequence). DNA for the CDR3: TGTGCCAGCAGCTCGGACAGGGGAGCCGAGCAGTACTTC. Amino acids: CASSSDRGAEQYF.

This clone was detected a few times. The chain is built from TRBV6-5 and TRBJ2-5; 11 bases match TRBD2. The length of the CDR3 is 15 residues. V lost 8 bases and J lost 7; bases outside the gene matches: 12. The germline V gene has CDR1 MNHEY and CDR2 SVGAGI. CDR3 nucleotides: TGTGCCAGCGCTAGATCTAGCGGGGGGAGGGGGACCCAGTACTTC. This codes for CASARSSGGRGTQYF.

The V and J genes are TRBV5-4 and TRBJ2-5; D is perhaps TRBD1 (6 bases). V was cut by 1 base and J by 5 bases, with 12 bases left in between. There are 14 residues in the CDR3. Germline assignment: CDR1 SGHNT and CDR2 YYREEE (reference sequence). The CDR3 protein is CASSLMGAAETQYF. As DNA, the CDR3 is TGTGCCAGCAGCTTGATGGGGGCCGCGGAGACCCAGTACTTC.

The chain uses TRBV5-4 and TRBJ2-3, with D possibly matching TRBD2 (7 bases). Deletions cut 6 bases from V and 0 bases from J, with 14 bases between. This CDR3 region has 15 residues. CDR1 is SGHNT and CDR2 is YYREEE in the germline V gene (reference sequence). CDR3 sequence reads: CASTRGGASTDTQYF. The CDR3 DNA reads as TGTGCCAGCACGCGAGGGGGGGCTAGCACAGATACGCAGTATTTT.

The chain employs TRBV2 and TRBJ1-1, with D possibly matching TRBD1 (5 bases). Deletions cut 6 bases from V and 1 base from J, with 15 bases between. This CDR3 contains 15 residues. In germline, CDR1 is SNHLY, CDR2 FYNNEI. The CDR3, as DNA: TGTGCCAGCAGACCGACAGTTGGATCGAACACTGAAGCTTTCTTT. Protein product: CASRPTVGSNTEAFF.

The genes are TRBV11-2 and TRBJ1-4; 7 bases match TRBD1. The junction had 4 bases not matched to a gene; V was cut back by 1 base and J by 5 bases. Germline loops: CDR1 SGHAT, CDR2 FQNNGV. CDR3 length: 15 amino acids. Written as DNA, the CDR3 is TGTGCCAGCAGCTTAGTAGGGACAGCCAATGAAAAACTGTTTTTT. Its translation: CASSLVGTANEKLFF.

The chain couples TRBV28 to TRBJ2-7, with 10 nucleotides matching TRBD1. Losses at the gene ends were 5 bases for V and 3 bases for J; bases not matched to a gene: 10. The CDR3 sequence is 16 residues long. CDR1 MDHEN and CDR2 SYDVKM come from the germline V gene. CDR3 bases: TGTGCCAGCAGTCGATCTGACAGGGGGCGCTTCTACGAGCAGTACTTC. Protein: CASSRSDRGRFYEQYF. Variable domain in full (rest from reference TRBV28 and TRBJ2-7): DVKVTQSSRYLVKRTGEKVFLECVQDMDHENMFWYRQDPGLGLRLIYFSYDVKMKEKGDIPEGYSVSREKKERFSLILESASTNQTSMYLCASSRSDRGRFYEQYFGPGTRLTVT.

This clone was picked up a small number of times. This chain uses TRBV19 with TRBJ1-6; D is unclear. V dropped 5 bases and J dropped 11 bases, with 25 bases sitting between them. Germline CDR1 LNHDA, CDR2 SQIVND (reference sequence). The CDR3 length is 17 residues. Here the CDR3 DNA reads TGTGCCAGTAGTCCCCCCCCCGGAGGAAGAAAAATGGCACCCCTCCACTTT. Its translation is CASSPPPGGRKMAPLHF.

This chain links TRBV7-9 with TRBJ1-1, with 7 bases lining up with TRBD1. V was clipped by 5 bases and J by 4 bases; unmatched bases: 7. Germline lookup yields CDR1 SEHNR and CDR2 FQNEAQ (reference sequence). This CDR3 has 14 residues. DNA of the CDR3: TGTGCCAGCAGCCCAAGGACAGGAGGCACTGAAGCTTTCTTT. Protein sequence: CASSPRTGGTEAFF.

The CDR3 bases are TGCAGCGTATCGACAGGGATTGAAGCTTTCTTT. Encoded protein: CSVSTGIEAFF. The chain combines TRBV29-1 with TRBJ1-1, with 7 bases fitting TRBD1. Losses at the gene ends were 6 bases for V and 7 bases for J; bases not matched to a gene: 5. This CDR3 contains 11 residues. The germline V gene encodes CDR1 SQVTM and CDR2 ANQGSEA. Combining the CDR3 with reference TRBV29-1 and TRBJ1-1 gives the whole variable domain SAVISQKPSRDICQRGTSLTIQCQVDSQVTMMFWYRQQPGQSLTLIATANQGSEATYESGFVIDKFPISRPNLTFSTLTVSNMSPEDSSIYLCSVSTGIEAFFGQGTRLTVV.

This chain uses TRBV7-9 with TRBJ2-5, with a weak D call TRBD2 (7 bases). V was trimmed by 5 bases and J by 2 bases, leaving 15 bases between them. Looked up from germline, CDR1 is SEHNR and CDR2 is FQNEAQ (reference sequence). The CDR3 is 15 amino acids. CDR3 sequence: CASSPQGGAQETQYF. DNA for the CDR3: TGTGCCAGCAGCCCCCAAGGGGGGGCTCAAGAGACCCAGTACTTC. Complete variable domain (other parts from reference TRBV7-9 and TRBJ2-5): DTGVSQNPRHKITKRGQNVTFRCDPISEHNRLYWYRQTLGQGPEFLTYFQNEAQLEKSRLLSDRFSAERPKGSFSTLEIQRTEQGDSAMYLCASSPQGGAQETQYFGPGTRLLVL.

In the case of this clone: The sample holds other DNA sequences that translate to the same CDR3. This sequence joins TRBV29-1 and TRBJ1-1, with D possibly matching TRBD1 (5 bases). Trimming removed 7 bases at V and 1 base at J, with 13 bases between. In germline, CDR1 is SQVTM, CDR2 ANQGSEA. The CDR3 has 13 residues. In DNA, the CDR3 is TGCAGCGCGGCCCTCGGGGGGAACACTGAAGCTTTCTTT. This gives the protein CSAALGGNTEAFF. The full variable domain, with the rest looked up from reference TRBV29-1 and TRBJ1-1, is SAVISQKPSRDICQRGTSLTIQCQVDSQVTMMFWYRQQPGQSLTLIATANQGSEATYESGFVIDKFPISRPNLTFSTLTVSNMSPEDSSIYLCSAALGGNTEAFFGQGTRLTVV.

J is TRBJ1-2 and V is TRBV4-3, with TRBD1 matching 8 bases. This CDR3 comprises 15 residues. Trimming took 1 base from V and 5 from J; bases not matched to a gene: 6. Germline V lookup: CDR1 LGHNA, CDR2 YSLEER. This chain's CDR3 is CASSQVLGQGYGYTF. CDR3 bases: TGCGCCAGCAGCCAAGTTCTTGGACAGGGATATGGCTACACCTTC.

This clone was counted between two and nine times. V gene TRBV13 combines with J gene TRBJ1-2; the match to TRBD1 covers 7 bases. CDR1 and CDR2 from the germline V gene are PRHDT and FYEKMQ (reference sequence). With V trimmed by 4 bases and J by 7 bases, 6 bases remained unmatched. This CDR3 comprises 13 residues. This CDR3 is CASSSHRGGGYTF. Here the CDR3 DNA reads TGTGCCAGCAGCTCCCACAGGGGAGGTGGCTACACCTTC.

CDR3: CASSPTGQAGEQYF. The CDR3, as DNA: TGTGCCAGCAGCCCAACAGGGCAGGCTGGAGAGCAGTACTTC. The chain carries TRBV7-6 and TRBJ2-7; tentative D call: TRBD1 (6 bases). CDR1 is SGHVS and CDR2 is FNYEAQ in the germline V gene. V was pared by 5 bases and J by 7 bases, with 18 bases between. The CDR3 has 14 residues.

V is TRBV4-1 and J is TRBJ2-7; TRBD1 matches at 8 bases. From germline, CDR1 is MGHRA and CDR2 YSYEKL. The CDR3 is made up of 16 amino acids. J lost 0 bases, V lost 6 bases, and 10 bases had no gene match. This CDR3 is CASSSGWTGSSYEQYF. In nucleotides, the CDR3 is TGCGCCAGCAGTTCCGGGTGGACAGGGAGCTCCTACGAGCAGTACTTC.

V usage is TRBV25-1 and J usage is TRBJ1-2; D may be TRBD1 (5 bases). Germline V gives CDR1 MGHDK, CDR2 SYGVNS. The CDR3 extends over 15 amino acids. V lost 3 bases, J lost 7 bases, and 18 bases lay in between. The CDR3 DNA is TGTGCCAGCAGTGATCGCTCACCAGGGTTAAGTGGCTACACCTTC. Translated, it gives CASSDRSPGLSGYTF.

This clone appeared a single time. For the CDR3, the DNA is TGTGCCAGCAGTGCCTCCGGGACAGGGCTCAATCAGCCCCAGCATTTT. It specifies CASSASGTGLNQPQHF. This sequence joins TRBV6-6 and TRBJ1-5; 9 nucleotides align to TRBD1. Trimming removed 5 bases from V and 3 bases from J; junction bases left unmatched: 8. The germline V gene has CDR1 MNHNY and CDR2 SVGAGI (reference sequence). This CDR3 is built from 16 residues.

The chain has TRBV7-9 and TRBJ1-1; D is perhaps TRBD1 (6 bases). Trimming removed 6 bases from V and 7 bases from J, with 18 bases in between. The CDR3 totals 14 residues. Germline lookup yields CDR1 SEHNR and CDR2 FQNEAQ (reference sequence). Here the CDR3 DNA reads TGTGCCAGCAGACCAATACAGGGATCGGTTGAAGCTTTCTTT. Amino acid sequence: CASRPIQGSVEAFF. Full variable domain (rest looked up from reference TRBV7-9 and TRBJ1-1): DTGVSQNPRHKITKRGQNVTFRCDPISEHNRLYWYRQTLGQGPEFLTYFQNEAQLEKSRLLSDRFSAERPKGSFSTLEIQRTEQGDSAMYLCASRPIQGSVEAFFGQGTRLTVV.

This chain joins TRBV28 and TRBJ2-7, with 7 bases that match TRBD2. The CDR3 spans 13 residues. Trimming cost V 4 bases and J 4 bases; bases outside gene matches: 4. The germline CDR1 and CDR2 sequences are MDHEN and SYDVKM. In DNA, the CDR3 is TGTGCCAGCAGTTGGGGGGGTTTGTACGAGCAGTACTTC. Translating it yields CASSWGGLYEQYF.

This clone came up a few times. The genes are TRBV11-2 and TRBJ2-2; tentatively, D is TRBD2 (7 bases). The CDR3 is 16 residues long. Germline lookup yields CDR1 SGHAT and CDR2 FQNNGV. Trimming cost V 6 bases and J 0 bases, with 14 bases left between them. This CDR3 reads CASSEGEGTNTGELFF. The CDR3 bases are TGTGCCAGCAGTGAGGGGGAGGGGACGAACACCGGGGAGCTGTTTTTT.

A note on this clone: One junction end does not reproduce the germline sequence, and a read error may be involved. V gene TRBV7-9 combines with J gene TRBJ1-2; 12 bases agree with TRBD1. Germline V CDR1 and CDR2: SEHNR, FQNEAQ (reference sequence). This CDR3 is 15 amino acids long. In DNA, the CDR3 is TGTGCCAGCAGCAGGGGAGCACCGGGACAGGGGGCGAAGTCCTTC. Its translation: CASSRGAPGQGAKSF.

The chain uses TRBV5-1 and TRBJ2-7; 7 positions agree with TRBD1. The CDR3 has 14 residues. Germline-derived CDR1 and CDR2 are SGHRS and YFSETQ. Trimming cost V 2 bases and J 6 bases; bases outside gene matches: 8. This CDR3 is CASSFRTGGSEQYF. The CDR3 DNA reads TGCGCCAGCAGCTTTAGGACAGGTGGGAGCGAGCAGTACTTC.